The 3 T cell receptor beta chains in this list originate from one sample, sequenced in a study of pediatric ulcerative colitis. Here immunoSEQ multiplex PCR was the method, and the copy in TCRdb shows in-frame clones only, minus some. The sample records roughly 38,000 clones, over 65% being singletons. Sequencing was performed on blood. These receptor sequences come from a girl aged 5 to 17 with moderate ulcerative colitis.

This CDR3 reads CASKGRGADGYTF. Written as DNA, the CDR3 is TGTGCCAGCAAGGGTAGGGGCGCGGATGGCTACACCTTC. This chain connects TRBV19 to TRBJ1-2, with D maybe TRBD1 (5 bases). Germline V gives CDR1 LNHDA, CDR2 SQIVND (reference sequence). This CDR3 has 13 residues. V lost 9 bases and J lost 6, with 17 bases in between.

The rearrangement links TRBV29-1 to TRBJ1-5, with TRBD1 as a possible D gene (5 bases). Germline loops: CDR1 SQVTM, CDR2 ANQGSEA. This CDR3 has 12 amino acids. V dropped 4 bases and J dropped 6 bases, with 10 bases sitting between them. CDR3: CSVAMRGQPQHF. CDR3 DNA sequence: TGCAGCGTTGCGATGAGGGGTCAGCCCCAGCATTTT.

The chain has TRBV15 and TRBJ2-1, with TRBD2 matching 9 bases. Germline V gene sequence: CDR1 LNHNV, CDR2 YYDKDF (reference sequence). The ends lost 3 bases at V and 6 bases at J; junction bases unmatched: 9. The CDR3 covers 16 residues. The CDR3 here is CATSRGLAGRINEQFF. In DNA, the CDR3 is TGTGCCACCAGCAGGGGGCTAGCGGGAAGAATCAATGAGCAGTTCTTC.